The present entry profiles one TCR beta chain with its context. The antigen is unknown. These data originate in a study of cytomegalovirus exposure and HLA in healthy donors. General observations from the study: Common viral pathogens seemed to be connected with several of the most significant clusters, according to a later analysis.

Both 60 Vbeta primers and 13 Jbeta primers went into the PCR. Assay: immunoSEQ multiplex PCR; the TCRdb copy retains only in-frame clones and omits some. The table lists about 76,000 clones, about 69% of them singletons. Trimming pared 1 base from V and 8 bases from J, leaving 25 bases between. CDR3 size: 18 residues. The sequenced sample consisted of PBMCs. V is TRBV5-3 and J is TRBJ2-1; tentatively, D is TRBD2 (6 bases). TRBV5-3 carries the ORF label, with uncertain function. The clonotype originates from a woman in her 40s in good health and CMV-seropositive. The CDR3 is CARSLQAVRRWEADEQFF. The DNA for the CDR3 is TGTGCCAGAAGCTTGCAGGCAGTCCGGAGGTGGGAGGCGGATGAGCAGTTCTTC.